This T cell receptor beta chain was obtained from a study of human T cells and chemical hapten exposure. Study summary: Skin on the upper inner arm, roughly 2 cm by roughly 2 cm in size, was sensitized with 2% DPC. Study observations and caveats: Expanded TCRs grouped into significantly more large CDR3 similarity clusters than controls produced.

About this clonotype itself: Its matching antigen is unknown.

TCRdb re-derived calls from the RACE reads in MiXCR, one entry per CDR3 protein. The sample has fewer than 150,000 distinct CDR3 sequences, 10% to 15% seen once. CDR3 length: 20 amino acids. CDR1 KGHDR and CDR2 SFDVKD come from the germline V gene. J was trimmed by 0 bases and V by 3 bases; bases with no gene match: 7. The time point denotes: patch test 2, 6 weeks after DPC sensitization. As for treatment: therapeutic diphenylcyclopropenone sensitization with weekly scalp DPC. Sample donors consisted of patients with alopecia, aged 18 to 70 years, who were suitable for DPC. Whole blood that had not been fractionated was the source of extracted total RNA.

This rearrangement joins TRBV24-1 to TRBJ2-1, with 16 bases lining up with TRBD2. The clonotype was recovered from a woman between 50 and 59 years old with alopecia areata. Some clones in this sample may be carry-over from other donors' samples. The starting material was whole blood, obtained in connection with sensitization to the hapten diphenylcyclopropenone (DPC). CDR3 sequence reads: CATSDIPGTSGRGSYNEQFF. As DNA, the CDR3 is TGTGCCACCAGTGATATACCCGGGACTAGCGGGAGGGGCTCCTACAATGAGCAGTTCTTC.